One TCR beta chain is described in this entry. What it binds is unknown. The primer mix had 60 Vbeta and 13 Jbeta primers. The repertoire was sequenced with immunoSEQ multiplex PCR; TCRdb's copy has only in-frame clones and lacks some. The data hold 100,000 to 150,000 clones, with roughly three fifths observed a single time. Germline CDR1 ENHRY, CDR2 SYGVKD. The ends were cut back, 8 bases at V and 5 bases at J, with 15 bases in the middle. The CDR3 runs 13 residues. This entry comes from a study of cytomegalovirus exposure and HLA in healthy donors. Notes on the study in general: TCR beta sequences reportedly predicted most subjects' HLA-A and HLA-B alleles accurately. Reports described diagnosis of cytomegalovirus status by the classifier as highly specific and sensitive.

The V call is TRBV10-3, the J call TRBJ1-1; D unresolved. This receptor was obtained from a man between 18 and 35 years old in good health and CMV-seronegative. Sequencing was performed on PBMCs. Written as DNA, the CDR3 is TGTGCCATCGGCGGAGGAGAGGGAACTGAAGCTTTCTTT. It codes for CAIGGGEGTEAFF.